This passage covers 27 T cell receptor beta chains from one sample sequenced in a study of prognosis after radiotherapy for stage I lung cancer. From genomic DNA, two-round multiplex PCR was used to amplify TCR beta CDR3. Amplification in first-round PCR relied on primers specific to each TRBV and TRBJ gene. TCRdb redid the calling of the multiplex PCR reads with MiXCR, one entry per CDR3 protein. Here the sample spans about 30,000 distinct CDR3 sequences, less than 35% being singletons. The specimen comprised PBMCs, sampled before or after stereotactic body radiation therapy (not recorded which). The receptors shown here come from a donor older than 45 with non-small cell lung cancer.

The chain recombines TRBV24-1 with TRBJ2-1; D is possibly TRBD2 (6 bases). The V gene's germline CDR1 is KGHDR and CDR2 SFDVKD. This CDR3 spans 13 amino acids. The V gene lost 4 bases and the J gene lost 9 bases, with 12 bases spanning the gap. In nucleotides, the CDR3 is TGTGCCACCAGTGAGTCTAGCGTTTGTGAGCAGTTCTTC. Translation gives CATSESSVCEQFF.

Comments on this clonotype: Possible read error: a much larger clone is one base away. CDR3 in DNA: TGTGCCAGCAGTGGGGACCTTCGGGGGACCCAGTACTTC. Amino acid sequence: CASSGDLRGTQYF. This chain links TRBV6-2 or TRBV6-3 with TRBJ2-5, with D possibly called TRBD1 or TRBD2 (5 bases each). Germline lookup yields CDR1 MNHEY and CDR2 SVGEGT. The ends were cut back, 5 bases at V and 7 bases at J, with 14 bases in the middle. CDR3 length: 13 amino acids.

The sample holds many counts of this clonotype. The V call is TRBV7-9, the J call TRBJ1-1; no definite D call. With 0 bases removed from V and 4 bases from J, the gap between germline ends came to 15 bases. Germline CDR1 SEHNR, CDR2 FQNEAQ (reference sequence). The CDR3 has 16 residues. CDR3 sequence: CASSLARWALGTEAFF. The CDR3 nucleotides are TGTGCCAGCAGCTTAGCGAGGTGGGCTCTAGGCACTGAAGCTTTCTTT.

This clonotype came up many times. V and J are TRBV3-1 and TRBJ2-1, with D perhaps TRBD2 (6 bases). This CDR3 is 17 amino acids long. Trimming shortened V by 1 base and J by 1 base, and 14 bases separated the two germline ends. Germline V lookup: CDR1 LGHDT, CDR2 YNNKEL (reference sequence). The DNA for the CDR3 is TGTGCCAGCAGCCAAGGAAGGGACTCCCCGTCCTACAATGAGCAGTTCTTC. It specifies CASSQGRDSPSYNEQFF.

This clonotype appeared many times. The V and J genes are TRBV28 and TRBJ2-3; maybe TRBD1 (5 bases). The CDR3 runs 13 residues. Germline CDR1 and CDR2: MDHEN and SYDVKM. Trimming shortened V by 5 bases and J by 5 bases, and 11 bases separated the two germline ends. CDR3 in DNA: TGTGCCAGCAGTCGACAGCTCGAAGATACGCAGTATTTT. Translated, it gives CASSRQLEDTQYF. The full variable domain, in which reference TRBV28 and TRBJ2-3 provide the parts outside the CDR3, is DVKVTQSSRYLVKRTGEKVFLECVQDMDHENMFWYRQDPGLGLRLIYFSYDVKMKEKGDIPEGYSVSREKKERFSLILESASTNQTSMYLCASSRQLEDTQYFGPGTRLTVL.

Ten or more counts support this clonotype. The CDR3 here is CASSQGYRDPRLFF. The CDR3 coding sequence is TGCGCCAGCAGCCAAGGGTATCGGGACCCTCGACTGTTTTTT. The gene calls are TRBV4-1 and TRBJ1-4; possibly TRBD1 for D (5 bases). Trimming removed 1 base from V and 13 bases from J, with 16 bases in between. CDR1 is MGHRA, CDR2 YSYEKL, per germline. The length of the CDR3 is 14 residues.

This clonotype was counted a single time. One end of the junction is discordant with germline, which a read error may explain. V gene TRBV6-1 combines with J gene TRBJ1-5, with 10 bases matching TRBD1. The CDR3 is 15 amino acids. Germline V gene lookup returns CDR1 MNHNS and CDR2 SASEGT. The CDR3 nucleotides read TGTGCCAGTTATGACAGGGGGCGAGGTTCTCAGCCACAGCATTTT. Residues: CASYDRGRGSQPQHF.

To note about this clonotype: A far larger clone is one base from this, pointing to a likely read error. The chain carries TRBV2 and TRBJ1-2; the match to TRBD1 covers 7 bases. The CDR3 is 15 residues long. CDR1 is SNHLY, CDR2 FYNNEI, per germline. In DNA form, the CDR3 reads TGTGCCACCAGTGATTCCCGCAGGGACAGATATGGCTACACCTTC. Residues: CATSDSRRDRYGYTF.

This clonotype was detected ten times or more. CDR3 amino acids: CASSQDTAGAGELFF. For the CDR3, the DNA is TGCGCCAGCAGCCAAGATACGGCAGGGGCCGGGGAGCTGTTTTTT. The rearrangement uses TRBV4-1 and TRBJ2-2; a weak D match, TRBD1 (6 bases). This CDR3 is 15 amino acids long. V shed 0 bases and J shed 6 bases, with 11 bases lying between them. In germline, CDR1 is MGHRA, CDR2 YSYEKL.

This clonotype was detected many times. The chain's CDR3 is CASSISFAFSYEQYF. The CDR3 nucleotides are TGTGCCAGTAGTATATCGTTCGCGTTCTCCTACGAGCAGTACTTC. This rearrangement joins TRBV19 to TRBJ2-7; D not certain. Germline lookup yields CDR1 LNHDA and CDR2 SQIVND (reference sequence). The CDR3 length is 15 residues. The V end was cut by 2 bases, the J end by 0 bases, with 11 bases between. Drawing the rest from reference TRBV19 and TRBJ2-7, the complete variable domain is DGGITQSPKYLFRKEGQNVTLSCEQNLNHDAMYWYRQDPGQGLRLIYYSQIVNDFQKGDIAEGYSVSREKKESFPLTVTSAQKNPTAFYLCASSISFAFSYEQYFGPGTRLTVT.

This clonotype occurred many times. The V and J genes are TRBV6-5 and TRBJ2-3; maybe TRBD2 (6 bases). V was shortened by 2 bases and J by 1 base, with 7 bases between the two germline ends. The CDR3 consists of 14 residues. In germline, CDR1 is MNHEY, CDR2 SVGAGI. The CDR3 spells CASSYGEGTDTQYF. The CDR3 coding sequence is TGTGCCAGCAGTTACGGGGAGGGCACAGATACGCAGTATTTT.

Concerning this clonotype: A much larger clone is a single base away; this may be a read error. The chain uses TRBV29-1 and TRBJ2-7, with 11 bases lining up with TRBD2. The CDR3 runs 16 residues. Unmatched junction bases numbered 13, after V lost 6 bases and J lost 3 bases. Germline V gene sequence: CDR1 SQVTM, CDR2 ANQGSEA. The CDR3 nucleotides are TGCAGCGTCCAAGGGGTGACTAGCGGGGCTAACTACGAGCAGTACTTC. Its protein is CSVQGVTSGANYEQYF.

This clonotype occurred a few times. A single base is all that separates this from a far larger clone, so a read error is likely. The chain links TRBV6-4 to TRBJ2-7; a possible D gene is TRBD2 (6 bases). Between the trimmed V and J ends, which lost 3 bases and 2 bases, there was a span of 20 bases. Germline V gene sequence: CDR1 MRHNA, CDR2 SNTAGT. The CDR3 extends over 17 amino acids. CDR3 DNA: TGTGCCAGCAGTGAAGCGGGTTGGAGTGGGCTAACCTACGAGCAGTACTTC. Residues: CASSEAGWSGLTYEQYF.

This clonotype has ten or more counts. The chain carries TRBV9 and TRBJ2-7; D may be TRBD1 (5 bases). From germline, CDR1 is SGDLS and CDR2 YYNGEE. Trimming took off 0 bases at V and 3 bases at J, with 10 bases between the two ends. The CDR3 covers 14 residues. CDR3 loop: CASSVDGDSYEQYF. The DNA of the CDR3 is TGTGCCAGCAGCGTAGACGGAGACAGCTACGAGCAGTACTTC.

This clonotype was picked up many times. The CDR3 DNA follows: TGTTCGACAGGGGTCGGCAATGAGCAGTTCTTC. This codes for CSTGVGNEQFF. The rearrangement joins TRBV6-4 to TRBJ2-1, with 8 positions matching TRBD1. The germline CDR1 and CDR2 sequences are MRHNA and SNTAGT. The CDR3 consists of 11 residues.

This clonotype was seen ten or more times. The genes are TRBV6-5 and TRBJ2-7; no reliable D call. Germline-derived CDR1 and CDR2 are MNHEY and SVGAGI. The CDR3 contains 16 residues. Trimming left V 2 bases short and J 3 bases short, with 17 bases between. The DNA of the CDR3 is TGTGCCAGCAGTTACCGCCTCTTACGCCCAAACTACGAGCAGTACTTC. Its translation is CASSYRLLRPNYEQYF.

A note on this clonotype: A far larger clone is a single base away, which makes a read error likely. The chain carries TRBV6-2 or TRBV6-3 and TRBJ2-7; D gene uncertain. This CDR3 is 13 amino acids long. Germline V CDR1 and CDR2: MNHEY, SVGEGT. The CDR3 region is CASSPPSSYEHYF. The CDR3 nucleotides are TGTGCCAGCAGTCCCCCCTCCTCCTACGAGCATTACTTC.

The table lists this clonotype with many counts. The genes are TRBV6-5 and TRBJ1-2; D unresolved. V lost 4 bases and J lost 4, with 16 bases in between. CDR3 size: 15 residues. CDR1 and CDR2 from the germline V gene are MNHEY and SVGAGI. The CDR3 nucleotides read TGTGCCAGCAGTTTTCGGACGGTCGTGGGCTATGGCTACACCTTC. Its protein product is CASSFRTVVGYGYTF.

With respect to this clonotype: With a far larger clone one base away, a read error is the likely cause. The chain combines TRBV6-2 or TRBV6-3 with TRBJ2-5; unclear D gene. Germline V CDR1 and CDR2: MNHEY, SVGEGT. Trimming shortened V by 6 bases and J by 6 bases, and 11 bases separated the two germline ends. This CDR3 comprises 12 residues. The CDR3, as DNA: TGTGCCAGCAGAGTAGAAGTTAAGACCCAGTACTTC. Protein: CASRVEVKTQYF.

This clonotype was found many times. The chain employs TRBV5-4 and TRBJ2-5; 12 bases line up with TRBD2. CDR3 length equals 15 residues. Per germline, CDR1 SGHNT and CDR2 YYREEE (reference sequence). V lost 3 bases, J lost 3 bases, and 3 bases stayed unmatched. The CDR3 DNA is TGTGCCAGCAGCTCCGGACTAGCGGGGAAAGAGACCCAGTACTTC. Amino acids: CASSSGLAGKETQYF.

This clonotype was observed many times. This rearrangement joins TRBV9 to TRBJ2-1, with TRBD2 matching over 12 bases. J was trimmed by 7 bases and V by 0 bases; bases with no gene match: 11. This CDR3 is built from 18 residues. Per germline, CDR1 SGDLS and CDR2 YYNGEE. DNA of the CDR3: TGTGCCAGCAGCGTAGACCCACTAGCGGGAGGTTTGAAGAATGAGCAGTTCTTC. Protein: CASSVDPLAGGLKNEQFF.

In the case of this clonotype: This sequence is one base from a far larger clone and is likely a read error. V gene TRBV6-9 combines with J gene TRBJ2-7; 8 nucleotides agree with TRBD1. In germline, CDR1 is MNHGY, CDR2 SVAAGI. The CDR3 is 13 residues long. The CDR3 here is CASSNSDRGEQYF. The CDR3 bases are TGTGCCAGCAGTAATTCCGACAGGGGCGAGCAGTACTTC.

This clonotype was counted ten times or more. This chain links TRBV30 with TRBJ1-5, with 7 bases fitting TRBD1. Germline V lookup: CDR1 GTSNPN, CDR2 SVGIG (reference sequence). The length of the CDR3 is 13 residues. Trimming at V came to 0 bases and at J to 5 bases, leaving 1 base not matched to a gene. The CDR3 loop is CAWSVQGDQPQHF. DNA of the CDR3: TGTGCCTGGAGTGTTCAGGGGGATCAGCCCCAGCATTTT.

This clonotype was picked up a small number of times. A single base separates this from a much larger clone, so it may be a read error. The chain is built from TRBV3-1 and TRBJ2-1; the match to TRBD2 covers 12 bases. The CDR3 is 16 amino acids. Germline V gene lookup returns CDR1 LGHDT and CDR2 YNNKEL (reference sequence). Unmatched junction bases numbered 5, after V lost 2 bases and J lost 6 bases. DNA for the CDR3: TGTGCCAGCAGCCAATCCCTAGCGGGGGGGAGCAATGAGCAGTTCTTC. Encoded protein: CASSQSLAGGSNEQFF.

This chain joins TRBV30 and TRBJ1-6; D is ambiguous. The V gene's germline CDR1 is GTSNPN and CDR2 SVGIG (reference sequence). CDR3 length: 18 amino acids. V was shortened by 4 bases and J by 1 base, with 20 bases between the two germline ends. Written as DNA, the CDR3 is TGTGCCTGGACGGACGGCAGAGCGAGGTGGTCCTATAATTCACCCCTCCACTTT. The encoded protein is CAWTDGRARWSYNSPLHF. The full variable domain, completed using reference TRBV30 and TRBJ1-6, is SQTIHQWPATLVQPVGSPLSLECTVEGTSNPNLYWYRQAAGRGLQLLFYSVGIGQISSEVPQNLSASRPQDRQFILSSKKLLLSDSGFYLCAWTDGRARWSYNSPLHFGNGTRLTVT.

A single count supports this clonotype. The chain links TRBV7-2 to TRBJ1-1; TRBD1 is a possible D gene (5 bases). CDR1 SGHTA and CDR2 FQGNSA come from the germline V gene. The germline V and J ends were trimmed by 5 bases and 8 bases, with 21 bases remaining between them. The CDR3 length is 15 residues. The CDR3 region is CASSRDGGKLTEAFF. The CDR3 nucleotides are TGTGCCAGCAGCCGAGACGGGGGAAAGTTAACCGAAGCTTTCTTT.

This clonotype has a count of ten or more. This rearrangement joins TRBV4-2 to TRBJ2-3, with 8 bases lining up with TRBD2. Germline CDR1 reads LGHNA; CDR2 reads YNFKEQ. This CDR3 has 15 residues. Trimming removed 2 bases from V and 3 bases from J; junction bases left unmatched: 4. The CDR3 reads CASSQSAGGTDTQYF. The CDR3 nucleotides are TGTGCCAGCAGCCAAAGTGCGGGGGGTACAGATACGCAGTATTTT.